This note documents a single T cell receptor (beta chain) sequence. Its antigen is still unknown. No much larger clone is present one base from it, and per-base qualities are unavailable. For TCRbeta CDR3 sequencing, genomic DNA from the sorted cells was extracted using the QIAGEN DNeasy Blood and Tissue Kit. High-throughput TCRbeta CDR3 sequencing, including PCR amplification with bias correction and internal controls, was performed commercially through immunoSEQ. In the paper's pipeline: Unique productive TCRbeta sequences were defined by CDR3 nucleotide sequence when primers matched and otherwise by CDR3 amino acid sequence together with Vbeta and Jbeta genes. As a correction for sorting error, sequences shared between sorted populations at a frequency ratio of 2:1 or less were discarded, and the remaining shared sequences were assigned to the higher population. A sequence was defined as donor-reactive if the sequence was expanded at least 5-fold in CFSE-low cells compared with unstimulated cells and had a frequency of at least 0.01% in CFSE-low cells. Jensen-Shannon divergence, calculated on the top 100 TCRbeta sequences ranked by frequency, was used to quantify repertoire divergence. For samples with multiple sequencing runs, sorting error was corrected in each run separately before the runs were combined. TCRdb stores this immuneACCESS table with in-frame sequences only. Part of the clones is absent; in the studies checked, under half of the shortfall reflects unresolved V genes, and no reason is known for the rest. For V, J and clone size, that table is used; D and trimming come from the DNA. Present in this sample are some 66,000 clones, 80% to 95% of which were seen just once. The top ten clonotypes cover about a tenth of the sample.

The source of the sample is a study of Tregs in tolerant kidney transplant recipients (dated by TCRdb to between 2018 and 2021). Study-level background: Transplants used related donors with nonmyeloablative bone marrow transplantation; mixed chimerism was transient in the human trials. The study used TCRbeta sequencing to identify donor-specific regulatory T cells before combined kidney and bone marrow transplantation, then tracked those cells after transplant. Overall study outcomes, separate from this receptor: Expanding Tregs with activated donor B cells appeared to identify the most biologically relevant and donor-specific TCRbeta repertoire. Although technical replication error seemed to be minimal, the question of biological reproducibility was not addressed directly. For some patients the PCR primers changed over time, which made it impossible to compare the samples from those patients at the nucleotide level. Because only a small number of patients were included, the study had limitations, and the results will need to be validated in larger populations as well as under other immunosuppression protocols. In tolerant patients, the expansion of donor-specific Tregs was greater than global Treg expansion, suggesting that the expansion was antigen-driven rather than nonspecific.

The meaning of the sample's time point label: blood sample drawn before combined kidney and bone marrow transplant. Unstimulated Tregs (CD4+CD25+CD127-), CD4+ non-Tregs (CD4+CD25-), CD4 and CD8 cells were FACS-sorted from thawed PBMCs. The patients were a handful of recipients of combined kidney and bone marrow transplants from the ITN036ST trial, and samples were available only for these trial subjects. Healthy control blood was processed to PBMCs by Ficoll density gradient and cryopreserved, and patient PBMCs were collected before and after transplant. V is clipped by 5 bases and J by 5 bases, and the sequence between their germline boundaries is 4 bases long. The germline V gene sets CDR1 to SGHDT and CDR2 to YYEEEE. Inclusive of the bounding cysteine and phenylalanine, the CDR3 is 10 residues long. Just the 30-base CDR3 DNA is kept, in frame starting at base 1.

Sample: CD8+ T cells from blood, taken before the transplant. This TCR was sampled from a human donor who received a combined kidney and bone marrow transplant. The V and J genes are TRBV5-6 and TRBJ2-5; the D gene cannot be resolved reliably. This receptor carries the CDR3 CASRRETQYF. DNA sequence: TGTGCCAGCAGGCGTGAGACCCAGTACTTC.